The present T cell receptor beta chain was sequenced within a study of cytomegalovirus exposure and HLA in healthy donors. Germline values: CDR1 MNHNY, CDR2 SVGAGI (reference sequence). The V and J ends lost 6 bases and 0 bases, in that order; junction bases with no gene match: 4. The CDR3 loop spans 14 amino acids. The PCR was carried out with 60 Vbeta primers and 13 Jbeta primers. Sequencing used immunoSEQ multiplex PCR; TCRdb keeps in-frame clones, though not all of them. Among roughly 100,000 clones, approximately 84% were seen once, and the ten largest hold around 5.3%. This TCR derives from a male donor in good health and CMV-seronegative. This sequence joins TRBV6-6 and TRBJ2-5; 7 bases line up with TRBD2. What was sequenced was PBMCs. The CDR3 sequence: CASRSSGNQETQYF. CDR3 DNA sequence: TGTGCCAGCAGGTCTAGCGGCAACCAAGAGACCCAGTACTTC.